One sample yielded the 30 T cell receptor beta chains listed below, sequenced in a study of identical twins (TCRdb year 2016). Library generation was performed with 5' RACE. Sequencing was carried out with an Illumina HiSeq 2000. TCRdb trimmed the raw reads at Q25, called clones with MiXCR and kept productive beta chains. Here each entry gathers all rows of one CDR3 protein and keeps the most common genes and DNA. In all, the sample holds approximately 500,000 distinct CDR3 sequences, and roughly 26% of those were seen once. Clones ranked in the top ten supply about 2.7% of the sample. The data also belong to a second study, concerning T cells expressing NK-cell markers.

Sequencing was done on a sample of CD4+ T cells sorted from blood. The origin of the receptors is a young woman in good health.

This clonotype was detected only a few times. V gene TRBV5-1 combines with J gene TRBJ2-7; 10 bases align to TRBD2. CDR3 length equals 15 residues. Trimming removed 0 bases from V and 3 bases from J; junction bases left unmatched: 3. The germline gives CDR1 SGHRS, CDR2 YFSETQ. CDR3 protein: CASSLGPSGSYEQYF. As DNA, the CDR3 is TGCGCCAGCAGCTTGGGTCCTAGCGGGAGCTACGAGCAGTACTTC.

This sequence joins TRBV29-1 and TRBJ1-2; maybe TRBD1 (5 bases). CDR1 SQVTM and CDR2 ANQGSEA come from the germline V gene. Trimming left V 4 bases short and J 0 bases short, with 6 bases between. The CDR3 totals 12 residues. CDR3 in amino acids: CSVVGPNYGYTF. The CDR3 DNA follows: TGCAGCGTTGTGGGGCCTAACTATGGCTACACCTTC.

The V call is TRBV19, the J call TRBJ2-1, with 9 bases lining up with TRBD2. Per germline, CDR1 LNHDA and CDR2 SQIVND (reference sequence). The V and J ends lost 7 bases and 7 bases, in that order; junction bases with no gene match: 11. This CDR3 is built from 15 residues. The DNA for the CDR3 is TGTGCCAGTAAAACTAGCGGGCCATCTGCAAATGAGCAGTTCTTC. The encoded protein is CASKTSGPSANEQFF.

V is TRBV6-5 and J is TRBJ1-5; D not certain. The CDR3 sequence is 14 residues long. The V end was cut by 5 bases, the J end by 4 bases, with 12 bases between. CDR1 is MNHEY, CDR2 SVGAGI, per germline. CDR3 loop: CASSLLDANQPQHF. CDR3 sequence (DNA): TGTGCCAGCAGTCTCCTCGACGCAAATCAGCCCCAGCATTTT.

In regard to this clonotype: One end of the junction fails to match germline, which may point to a read error. V usage is TRBV3-1 and J usage is TRBJ2-7; 10 nucleotides line up with TRBD2. Germline loops: CDR1 LGHDT, CDR2 YNNKEL (reference sequence). This CDR3 has 13 amino acids. CDR3 residues: CASSQEGTSVCRF. CDR3 bases: TGTGCCAGCAGCCAAGAAGGGACTAGCGTATGTCGCTTC.

This rearrangement joins TRBV7-9 to TRBJ1-2, with TRBD1 matching 9 bases. After removal of 5 bases from V and 4 bases from J, the junction contained 11 bases not matched to a gene. CDR1 is SEHNR and CDR2 is FQNEAQ in the germline V gene (reference sequence). The CDR3 runs to 16 residues. CDR3 in DNA: TGTGCCAGCAGCCCCGTATCAAGGACAGGGGCCTATGGCTACACCTTC. Translated, it gives CASSPVSRTGAYGYTF.

This clonotype turned up a few times. The chain uses TRBV29-1 and TRBJ2-3, with 11 positions matching TRBD1. The V gene's germline CDR1 is SQVTM and CDR2 ANQGSEA. This CDR3 is 15 amino acids long. V dropped 7 bases and J dropped 4; count of bases not matched to a gene: 10. The CDR3 loop reads CSARQGTGGADTQYF. The CDR3 DNA sequence: TGCAGCGCCCGTCAGGGGACAGGGGGTGCAGATACGCAGTATTTT.

This clonotype was detected only a few times. This CDR3 reads CSALDTKLADTQYF. Here the CDR3 DNA reads TGCAGTGCTCTGGACACCAAGCTAGCGGATACGCAGTATTTT. The rearrangement joins TRBV20-1 to TRBJ2-3; TRBD2 is a possible D gene (6 bases). The length of the CDR3 is 14 residues. The germline V and J ends were trimmed by 5 bases and 6 bases, with 18 bases remaining between them. Germline CDR1 DFQATT, CDR2 SNEGSKA (reference sequence).

The rearrangement joins TRBV7-2 to TRBJ2-7; tentatively, D is TRBD2 (5 bases). The V end was cut by 7 bases, the J end by 0 bases, with 13 bases between. Germline lookup yields CDR1 SGHTA and CDR2 FQGNSA. The CDR3 runs 14 residues. CDR3 DNA sequence: TGTGCCAGCAAGAGGGCAGCGATCTCCTACGAGCAGTACTTC. Translating gives CASKRAAISYEQYF.

The chain links TRBV6-5 to TRBJ2-1, with D perhaps matching TRBD2 (5 bases). The V and J ends lost 8 bases and 4 bases respectively, with 9 bases between them. In germline, CDR1 is MNHEY, CDR2 SVGAGI. This CDR3 is built from 12 residues. In nucleotides, the CDR3 is TGTGCCAGCCTAGGACTGTACAATGAGCAGTTCTTC. This codes for CASLGLYNEQFF.

The chain uses TRBV12-3 or TRBV12-4 and TRBJ1-1; D call uncertain. The V end lost 1 base, the J end lost 3 bases, and 9 bases lay between the germline ends. This CDR3 contains 14 residues. This chain's CDR3 is CASSLGRRDTEAFF. In nucleotides, the CDR3 is TGTGCCAGCAGTTTAGGCAGGAGAGACACTGAAGCTTTCTTT.

The table lists this clonotype with a few counts. The J gene is TRBJ1-2, the V gene TRBV7-8; D remains unclear. Germline V gene lookup returns CDR1 SGHVS and CDR2 FQNEAQ. V was cut by 3 bases and J by 4 bases, with 9 bases left in between. CDR3 size: 13 residues. The CDR3 is CASSFKSSYGYTF. Here the CDR3 DNA reads TGTGCCAGCAGCTTTAAAAGTTCCTATGGCTACACCTTC.

This clonotype was counted a few times. This sequence joins TRBV6-1 and TRBJ2-1; 12 bases are a match to TRBD2. This CDR3 region has 15 residues. From germline, CDR1 is MNHNS and CDR2 SASEGT. V shed 3 bases, J shed 8 bases, and the junction held 5 bases outside the gene matches. DNA of the CDR3: TGTGCCAGCAGTGAGGGGACTAGCGGGCGGCATGAGCAGTTCTTC. Its translation: CASSEGTSGRHEQFF.

The DNA of the CDR3 is TGCAGTGCGCGACGTCTAGCGGGAGTCACTAATGAGCAGTTCTTC. Its translation: CSARRLAGVTNEQFF. The rearrangement links TRBV20-1 to TRBJ2-1; 10 bases fit TRBD2. The CDR3 totals 15 residues. The germline V gene encodes CDR1 DFQATT and CDR2 SNEGSKA (reference sequence). Trimming took 6 bases from V and 7 from J; bases not matched to a gene: 12.

The rearrangement joins TRBV20-1 to TRBJ1-4; D is perhaps TRBD1 (6 bases). Germline CDR1 and CDR2: DFQATT and SNEGSKA (reference sequence). The CDR3 spans 13 residues. The V end was cut by 3 bases, the J end by 5 bases, with 10 bases between. The CDR3 DNA reads TGCAGTGCTAGTCAGGGGTTGAATGAAAAACTGTTTTTT. It specifies CSASQGLNEKLFF.

The chain recombines TRBV20-1 with TRBJ2-4; 9 bases agree with TRBD1. Germline loops: CDR1 DFQATT, CDR2 SNEGSKA (reference sequence). Losses at the gene ends were 6 bases for V and 1 base for J; bases not matched to a gene: 7. This CDR3 has 15 residues. CDR3 protein: CSAHTGGSAKNIQYF. The CDR3 DNA reads TGCAGTGCCCACACAGGGGGCTCGGCCAAAAACATTCAGTACTTC.

For this clonotype: An end of the junction does not agree with germline; a read error may underlie this. V gene TRBV5-6 combines with J gene TRBJ2-7, with D maybe TRBD1 (6 bases). CDR3 length: 13 amino acids. Germline V gene sequence: CDR1 SGHDT, CDR2 YYEEEE. CDR3 residues: CASSLGHLYEQYF. The CDR3 DNA reads as TGCGCCAGCAGCTTGGGACACCTCTACGAGCAGTACTTC.

The chain couples TRBV7-9 to TRBJ2-7; D is uncertain. The CDR3 is made up of 13 amino acids. Germline CDR1 SEHNR, CDR2 FQNEAQ (reference sequence). V lost 5 bases and J 2 bases, leaving 10 bases between the germline ends. The CDR3 loop reads CASSPPATYEQYF. The DNA of the CDR3 is TGTGCCAGCAGCCCACCCGCCACCTACGAGCAGTACTTC.

The rearrangement links TRBV20-1 to TRBJ2-3, with 7 bases identical to TRBD1. V lost 5 bases to trimming and J lost 4 bases; unmatched junction nucleotides: 6. Germline CDR1 DFQATT, CDR2 SNEGSKA (reference sequence). The CDR3 runs to 13 residues. CDR3: CSAPRTGSDTQYF. The DNA of the CDR3 is TGCAGTGCTCCAAGGACAGGTTCAGATACGCAGTATTTT.

A few counts support this clonotype. In nucleotides, the CDR3 is TGTGCCAGCAGCCCGGTTGCGGGGGGTCTGAATGAGCAGTTCTTC. It encodes CASSPVAGGLNEQFF. J is TRBJ2-1 and V is TRBV9; 8 bases line up with TRBD2. The CDR3 has 15 amino acids. Trimming took 4 bases from V and 7 from J; bases not matched to a gene: 10. Germline V gene sequence: CDR1 SGDLS, CDR2 YYNGEE.

The chain joins TRBV7-2 to TRBJ2-1, with 9 bases lining up with TRBD2. With V trimmed by 6 bases and J by 15 bases, 9 bases remained unmatched. The CDR3 totals 12 residues. CDR1 and CDR2 from the germline V gene are SGHTA and FQGNSA. CDR3 sequence reads: CASRLPGTSWFF. As DNA, the CDR3 is TGTGCCAGCAGATTACCCGGGACTAGCTGGTTCTTC.

This clonotype came up a few times. The V and J genes are TRBV7-2 and TRBJ1-4; D uncertain. Germline loops: CDR1 SGHTA, CDR2 FQGNSA. This CDR3 is 15 amino acids long. Trimming shortened V by 6 bases and J by 3 bases, and 14 bases separated the two germline ends. CDR3 residues: CASSLGPRANEKLFF. CDR3 coding DNA: TGTGCCAGCAGTTTGGGCCCGCGGGCTAATGAAAAACTGTTTTTT.

This clonotype showed up just a few times. The rearrangement joins TRBV5-1 to TRBJ1-2; a weak D match, TRBD1 (6 bases). This CDR3 has 14 residues. Trimming left V 4 bases short and J 6 bases short, with 16 bases between. Germline CDR1 SGHRS, CDR2 YFSETQ. The CDR3 DNA sequence: TGCGCCAGCAGCGCGGACGGGACAACTAATGGCTACACCTTC. Translation: CASSADGTTNGYTF.

This CDR3 is CASSNTGGIISNQPQHF. The CDR3 bases are TGTGCCAGCAGTAACACAGGGGGGATAATCAGCAATCAGCCCCAGCATTTT. J is TRBJ1-5 and V is TRBV12-3 or TRBV12-4; 8 bases match TRBD1. V trimming: 5 bases; J trimming: 1 base; junction bases outside the gene matches: 10. The CDR3 contains 17 residues.

DNA of the CDR3: TGTGCCAGCAGCTTATACTCTGAAGCTTTCTTT. This encodes CASSLYSEAFF. The gene calls are TRBV7-2 and TRBJ1-1; D uncertain. The V and J ends lost 2 bases and 6 bases respectively, with 4 bases between them. The CDR3 is 11 amino acids. Germline CDR1 is SGHTA and CDR2 is FQGNSA.

In its sample, this clonotype was seen a few times. This chain uses TRBV20-1 with TRBJ2-3; D remains ambiguous. Trimming left V 7 bases short and J 4 bases short, with 18 bases between. Germline values: CDR1 DFQATT, CDR2 SNEGSKA (reference sequence). The CDR3 is 14 residues long. The CDR3 loop is CSDRRPVSSDTQYF. In nucleotides, the CDR3 is TGCAGTGATCGGCGGCCGGTATCTTCAGATACGCAGTATTTT.

This clonotype has a handful of counts. The rearrangement uses TRBV6-5 and TRBJ2-2; 7 nucleotides line up with TRBD1. V trimming: 4 bases; J trimming: 6 bases; junction bases outside the gene matches: 8. The CDR3 contains 15 residues. Per the germline V gene, CDR1 is MNHEY and CDR2 is SVGAGI. The CDR3 DNA reads TGTGCCAGCAGTTCTACGACAGGGATTGCCGGGGAGCTGTTTTTT. Protein product: CASSSTTGIAGELFF.

The chain recombines TRBV7-2 with TRBJ1-1; the D gene is possibly TRBD1 (5 bases). This CDR3 has 13 residues. Between the trimmed V and J ends, which lost 2 bases and 8 bases, there was a span of 12 bases. In germline, CDR1 is SGHTA, CDR2 FQGNSA. The CDR3 spells CASSLYGGEEAFF. In DNA, the CDR3 is TGTGCCAGCAGCTTATACGGGGGGGAGGAAGCTTTCTTT.

The chain couples TRBV20-1 to TRBJ1-2; D call uncertain. The CDR3 extends over 12 amino acids. Trimming removed 1 base from V and 4 bases from J, with 7 bases in between. Germline CDR1 and CDR2: DFQATT and SNEGSKA (reference sequence). The DNA of the CDR3 is TGCAGTGCTAGAGGAGGGATCTATGGCTACACCTTC. Translating it yields CSARGGIYGYTF.

A single count supports this clonotype. V and J are TRBV9 and TRBJ2-4, with D perhaps matching TRBD1 (6 bases). The CDR3 length is 13 residues. With 0 bases removed from V and 8 bases from J, the gap between germline ends came to 9 bases. Germline V gene data show CDR1 as SGDLS and CDR2 as YYNGEE. CDR3 in DNA: TGTGCCAGCAGCGTAGAACAGGGAGACATTCAGTACTTC. Translating gives CASSVEQGDIQYF.